A single sample is the source of the 9 T cell receptor beta chains below, sequenced in a study of T cells in localized non-small cell lung cancer. The assay was immunoSEQ multiplex PCR, and TCRdb's table has in-frame clones only and misses some. The data contain 20,000 to 30,000 clones, approximately 90% of them singletons. The starting material was peripheral blood, obtained before any cancer treatment. These receptors came from a female donor of 60 years or more with stage II squamous cell lung carcinoma.

This chain links TRBV4-1 with TRBJ2-7, with D tentatively TRBD1 (7 bases). This CDR3 is 15 amino acids long. CDR1 MGHRA and CDR2 YSYEKL come from the germline V gene. V was clipped by 1 base and J by 2 bases, with 12 bases between them. CDR3 in DNA: TGCGCCAGCAGCCAAGGCGGGACAGCCACCTACGAGCAGTACTTC. This translates into CASSQGGTATYEQYF.

The gene calls are TRBV19 and TRBJ1-3; D unclear. This CDR3 contains 13 residues. V was shortened by 4 bases and J by 4 bases, with 8 bases between the two germline ends. Germline V gives CDR1 LNHDA, CDR2 SQIVND (reference sequence). The CDR3 nucleotides are TGTGCCAGTAGTACCGCTGGGGGAAACACCATATATTTT. It specifies CASSTAGGNTIYF.

The rearrangement joins TRBV18 to TRBJ2-3, with D possibly called TRBD1 or TRBD2 (5 bases each). Germline V CDR1 and CDR2: KGHSH, LQKENI. V lost 2 bases and J 4 bases, leaving 13 bases between the germline ends. The CDR3 covers 15 residues. As DNA, the CDR3 is TGTGCCAGCTCACCAACCGGGGCCGTTCCAGATACGCAGTATTTT. This translates into CASSPTGAVPDTQYF.

The chain carries TRBV5-1 and TRBJ2-1; 8 positions agree with TRBD1. CDR1 and CDR2 from the germline V gene are SGHRS and YFSETQ. The CDR3 loop spans 16 amino acids. With 0 bases clipped from V and 5 bases from J, the junction kept 7 bases outside the gene matches. CDR3 sequence reads: CASSLVGQGSNNEQFF. As DNA, the CDR3 is TGCGCCAGCAGCTTGGTTGGACAGGGTTCTAACAATGAGCAGTTCTTC.

The CDR3 DNA follows: TGTGCCAGCAGGGGTGGACGGATGAACACTGAAGCTTTCTTT. Its protein product is CASRGGRMNTEAFF. The chain uses TRBV5-8 and TRBJ1-1; D not resolved. Germline-derived CDR1 and CDR2 are SGHTS and YDEGEE. V lost 5 bases and J lost 0, with 11 bases in between. The CDR3 loop spans 14 amino acids.

This chain connects TRBV5-6 to TRBJ2-7; 8 bases line up with TRBD2. Germline assignment: CDR1 SGHDT and CDR2 YYEEEE. This CDR3 contains 15 residues. V trimming: 5 bases; J trimming: 5 bases; junction bases outside the gene matches: 12. CDR3 loop: CASRLYGRAPDEQYF. The CDR3 DNA sequence: TGTGCCAGCAGGCTTTACGGGAGGGCCCCGGACGAGCAGTACTTC.

The chain couples TRBV27 to TRBJ1-2, with unresolved D. The germline V gene has CDR1 MNHEY and CDR2 SMNVEV (reference sequence). V lost 4 bases to trimming and J lost 6 bases, with 18 bases between them. This CDR3 has 15 residues. CDR3: CASSSYRGRLNGYTF. The DNA of the CDR3 is TGTGCCAGCAGTTCATACAGAGGGCGGCTTAATGGCTACACCTTC.

The chain recombines TRBV6-1 with TRBJ1-1; D is perhaps TRBD1 (6 bases). This CDR3 has 14 amino acids. Germline loops: CDR1 MNHNS, CDR2 SASEGT. Trimming removed 6 bases from V and 2 bases from J, with 13 bases in between. CDR3 bases: TGTGCCAGCAGGCCGGACAGTAAAAACACTGAAGCTTTCTTT. This encodes CASRPDSKNTEAFF.

The chain employs TRBV4-2 and TRBJ2-7, with a tentative D call TRBD2 (6 bases). The CDR3 sequence is 13 residues long. V was shortened by 5 bases and J by 5 bases, with 13 bases between the two germline ends. Germline CDR1 and CDR2: LGHNA and YNFKEQ. The CDR3 coding sequence is TGTGCCAGCAGCGGAGAGGGCGGGGACGAGCAGTACTTC. Protein sequence: CASSGEGGDEQYF.